The 2 T cell receptor beta chains listed next were all sequenced from one sample in a study of beta chain features in type 1 diabetes. Study-wide results and limits: TCRB CDR3 length was moderately but significantly reduced in all four CD4+ subsets of Type 1 diabetes patients.

Expressed TCRB transcripts were sequenced because the isolated RNA had all been reverse transcribed beforehand. Only in-frame clones appear in the TCRdb table, and some are missing; sequencing was by immunoSEQ multiplex PCR. This sample yields roughly 250,000 clones, of which roughly 20% are seen a single time; more than 0.025% belongs to the top ten. Their antigens are not known. The source material was naive CD4+ T cells from blood. Receptors originate from a woman aged 40 to 50 with type 1 diabetes.

V usage is TRBV10-2 and J usage is TRBJ1-5; TRBD1 is a possible D gene (5 bases). With 3 bases removed from V and 6 bases from J, the gap between germline ends came to 12 bases. Germline CDR1 reads WSHSY; CDR2 reads SAAADI. This CDR3 is 14 amino acids long. CDR3 DNA sequence: TGCGCCAGCAGTGACGGGGGAGGCGGTCAGCCCCAGCATTTT. It yields the protein CASSDGGGGQPQHF.

This sequence joins TRBV25-1 and TRBJ2-7; D is possibly TRBD2 (6 bases). The CDR3 runs to 15 residues. The V end was cut by 6 bases, the J end by 1 base, with 16 bases between. Germline V gives CDR1 MGHDK, CDR2 SYGVNS. The CDR3 region has the DNA TGTGCCAGCAGCGCCTCGGACGGGAGATCCTACGAGCAGTACTTC. Protein: CASSASDGRSYEQYF.